This paragraph covers one T cell receptor (beta chain) sequence. This sample was taken from a study of blood T cell repertoires in COVID-19. Study context: Sites in the United States, Italy and Spain provided acute and convalescent COVID-19 samples. T cells, B-cell-depleted T cells, or PBMCs supplied cDNA or gDNA.

With 10 bases removed from V and 0 bases from J, the gap between germline ends came to 21 bases. The CDR3 length is 17 residues. Germline CDR1 reads MGHRA; CDR2 reads YSYEKL. Study processing details: Counts of nucleated cells, estimated from reference gene primer amplification, were obtained. Using immunoSEQ multiplex PCR, the repertoire was profiled, and TCRdb retains in-frame clones only, with some absent. V and J calls and clone size are those listed in that table; D and trimming were worked out from the DNA. This table has 200,000 to 250,000 clones, roughly 86% appearing once. Material for sequencing was peripheral blood. The chain combines TRBV4-1 with TRBJ1-4, with D possibly TRBD1 on 6 matching bases. The sequence was collected from a woman aged 30 to 39 who had recovered from COVID-19. DNA for the CDR3: TGCGCCACCAAGACCTACCTAGGGGGTGCAACTAATGAAAAACTGTTTTTT. Translating it yields CATKTYLGGATNEKLFF.